What follows are 5 T cell receptor beta chains derived from one specimen sequenced in a study of cytomegalovirus exposure and HLA in healthy donors. The PCR used 60 Vbeta and 13 Jbeta primers. Method: immunoSEQ multiplex PCR; TCRdb's copy keeps in-frame clones and lacks some. Its listing shows 200,000 to 250,000 clones. The sequenced sample was PBMCs. The source of these receptors is a woman aged 25-40 years in good health and CMV-seropositive.

The J gene is TRBJ1-2, the V gene TRBV25-1; the match to TRBD1 covers 8 bases. The CDR3 has 15 residues. Germline assignment: CDR1 MGHDK and CDR2 SYGVNS. Trimming at V came to 2 bases and at J to 8 bases, leaving 10 bases not matched to a gene. CDR3 bases: TGTGCCAGCAGTGAACCCGATACAGGGGGAAGCGGCTACACCTTC. The encoded protein is CASSEPDTGGSGYTF.

The chain employs TRBV4-1 and TRBJ2-7, with 8 positions matching TRBD1. The V gene's germline CDR1 is MGHRA and CDR2 YSYEKL. The V segment lost 0 bases and the J segment 4 bases; nucleotides outside the gene matches: 2. The CDR3 is 14 amino acids. The DNA of the CDR3 is TGCGCCAGCAGCCAAGATAACAGGGGGTACGAGCAGTACTTC. Translating gives CASSQDNRGYEQYF.

The chain has TRBV19 and TRBJ2-7; perhaps TRBD1 as D (6 bases). This CDR3 has 16 amino acids. The germline V gene encodes CDR1 LNHDA and CDR2 SQIVND (reference sequence). The V and J ends lost 0 bases and 3 bases respectively, with 15 bases between them. The CDR3 loop reads CASSIDPTGPIYEQYF. The CDR3 DNA follows: TGTGCCAGTAGTATAGATCCTACAGGGCCGATCTACGAGCAGTACTTC.

The genes are TRBV14 and TRBJ1-2, with D possibly being TRBD1 (5 bases). This CDR3 contains 16 residues. Germline loops: CDR1 SGHDN, CDR2 FVKESK. V was shortened by 0 bases and J by 7 bases, with 18 bases between the two germline ends. The DNA of the CDR3 is TGTGCCAGCAGCCAAGATGGAGGGGCAAATCCGTTTGGCTACACCTTC. Translated: CASSQDGGANPFGYTF.

V is TRBV2 and J is TRBJ2-7; TRBD1 aligns across 8 bases. Germline values: CDR1 SNHLY, CDR2 FYNNEI. This CDR3 has 14 residues. V gave up 8 bases and J gave up 0 bases; unmatched junction bases: 6. The CDR3 nucleotides read TGTGCCAGCGACTCAGGACAGGGCTCCTACGAGCAGTACTTC. Translating gives CASDSGQGSYEQYF.